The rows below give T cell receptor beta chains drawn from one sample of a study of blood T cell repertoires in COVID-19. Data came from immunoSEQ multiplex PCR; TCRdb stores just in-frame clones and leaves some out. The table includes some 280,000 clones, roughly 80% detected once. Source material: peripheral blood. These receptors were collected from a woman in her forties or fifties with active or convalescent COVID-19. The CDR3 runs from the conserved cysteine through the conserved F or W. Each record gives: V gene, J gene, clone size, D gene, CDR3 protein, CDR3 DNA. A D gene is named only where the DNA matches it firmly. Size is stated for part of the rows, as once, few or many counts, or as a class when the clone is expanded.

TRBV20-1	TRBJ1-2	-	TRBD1	CSASAHDRVYGYTF	TGCAGTGCTAGTGCCCACGACAGGGTCTATGGCTACACCTTC
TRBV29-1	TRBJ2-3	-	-	CSGRVEGHTDTQYF	TGCAGCGGCAGGGTGGAGGGCCATACAGATACGCAGTATTTT
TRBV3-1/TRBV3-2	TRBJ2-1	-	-	CASSPTGISRDEQFF	TGTGCCAGCAGCCCTACAGGGATTTCGCGGGATGAGCAGTTCTTC
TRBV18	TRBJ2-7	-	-	CASTEGHGSEQYF	TGTGCCAGCACCGAGGGACACGGGTCAGAGCAGTACTTC
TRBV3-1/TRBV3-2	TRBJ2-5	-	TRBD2	CASSQGTTHGEETQYF	TGTGCCAGCAGCCAGGGGACTACTCATGGGGAAGAGACCCAGTACTTC
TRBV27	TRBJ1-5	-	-	CASSFRINQPQHF	TGTGCCAGCAGTTTCAGGATCAATCAGCCCCAGCATTTT
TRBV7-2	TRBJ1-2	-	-	CASSPRQVQSGYTF	TGTGCCAGCAGCCCCCGACAGGTTCAGAGCGGCTACACCTTC
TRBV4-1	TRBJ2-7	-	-	CASSQLGPGAYEQYF	TGCGCCAGCAGCCAGCTGGGGCCCGGAGCCTACGAGCAGTACTTC
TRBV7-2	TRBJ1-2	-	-	CASSLSGTDLYYGYTF	TGTGCCAGCAGCTTATCAGGAACAGACCTTTACTATGGCTACACCTTC
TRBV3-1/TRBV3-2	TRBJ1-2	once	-	CASSQTRVAHGYTF	TGTGCCAGCAGCCAGACTCGGGTGGCGCATGGCTACACCTTC
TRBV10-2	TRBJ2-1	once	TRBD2	CASSGAGVVNEQFF	TGCGCCAGCAGTGGCGCGGGAGTTGTCAATGAGCAGTTCTTC
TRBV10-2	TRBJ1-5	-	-	CASSERVGGFGQPQHF	TGCGCCAGCAGTGAGCGAGTCGGCGGATTTGGTCAGCCCCAGCATTTT
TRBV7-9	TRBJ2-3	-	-	CASSFGDPDTQYF	TGTGCCAGCAGCTTTGGAGACCCAGATACGCAGTATTTT
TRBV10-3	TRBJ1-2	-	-	CAIRGGEYGYTF	TGTGCCATCAGGGGAGGGGAATATGGCTACACCTTC
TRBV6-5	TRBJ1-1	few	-	CASSYWGEAFF	TGTGCCAGCAGTTACTGGGGCGAAGCTTTCTTT
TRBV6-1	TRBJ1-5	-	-	CASSEAWQGNNQPQHF	TGTGCCAGCAGTGAAGCCTGGCAGGGGAACAATCAGCCCCAGCATTTT
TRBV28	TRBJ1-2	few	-	CATTQGNHYGYTF	TGTGCCACCACACAGGGTAACCACTATGGCTACACCTTC
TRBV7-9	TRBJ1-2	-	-	CASSTHNRVGYTF	TGTGCCAGCAGCACCCATAACAGGGTTGGCTACACCTTC
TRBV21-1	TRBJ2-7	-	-	CASSKEPSGPPYEQYF	TGTGCCAGCAGCAAGGAGCCTAGCGGGCCTCCCTACGAGCAGTACTTC
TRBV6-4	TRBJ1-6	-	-	CASSDQGTNSPLHF	TGTGCCAGCAGTGATCAGGGAACGAATTCACCCCTCCACTTT
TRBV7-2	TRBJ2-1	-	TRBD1	CASSPGQGWNEQFF	TGTGCCAGCAGCCCGGGACAGGGATGGAATGAGCAGTTCTTC
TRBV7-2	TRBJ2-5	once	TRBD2	CASSLWGGRAEETQYF	TGTGCCAGCAGCTTATGGGGGGGGAGGGCCGAAGAGACCCAGTACTTC
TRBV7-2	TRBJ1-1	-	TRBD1	CASSLDLGTAHTEAFF	TGTGCCAGCAGCTTAGACCTCGGGACAGCGCACACTGAAGCTTTCTTT
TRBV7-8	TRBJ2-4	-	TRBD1	CASSLPGTGKGKNIQYF	TGTGCCAGCAGCTTACCCGGGACAGGGAAGGGGAAAAACATTCAGTACTTC